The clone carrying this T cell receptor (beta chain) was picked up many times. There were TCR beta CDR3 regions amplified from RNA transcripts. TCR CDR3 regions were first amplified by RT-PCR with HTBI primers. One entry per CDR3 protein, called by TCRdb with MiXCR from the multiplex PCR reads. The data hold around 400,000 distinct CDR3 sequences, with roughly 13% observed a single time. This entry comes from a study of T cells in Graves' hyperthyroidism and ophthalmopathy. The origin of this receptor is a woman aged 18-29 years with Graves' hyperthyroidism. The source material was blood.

The CDR3 bases are TGTGCCAGCAGTCCCAGGGGGGTAGGAGACTACGAGCAGTACTTC. Amino acid sequence: CASSPRGVGDYEQYF. This chain links TRBV27 with TRBJ2-7, with D maybe TRBD1 (7 bases). CDR3 length: 15 amino acids. Trimming left V 5 bases short and J 3 bases short, with 17 bases between. Germline-derived CDR1 and CDR2 are MNHEY and SMNVEV (reference sequence).